These T cell receptor beta chains were read from a single sample in a study of T cells after yellow fever vaccination. TCRdb fed the 5' RACE reads into MiXCR, producing one record per CDR3 protein. The sample includes 250,000 to 350,000 distinct CDR3 sequences, 3.5% to 5% of them seen just once. The sample here was PBMCs, taken 15 days after the yellow fever booster vaccination. All receptors derive from a man younger than 35 who received the YFV17D yellow fever vaccine. The CDR3 runs from the conserved cysteine through the conserved F or W. Fields, in order: J gene, D gene, V gene, clone size, CDR3 protein, CDR3 DNA. D genes are given only for firm matches. Some rows mark clone size as missing; the rest say once, few, many or name a class of expanded clone.

>TRBJ1-1|-|TRBV6-2/TRBV6-3|many
CASRRTYTEAFF
TGTGCCAGCAGAAGGACCTACACTGAAGCTTTCTTT
>TRBJ2-1|TRBD2|TRBV24-1|few
CATSASSGGFRDEQFF
TGTGCCACCAGTGCCTCTAGCGGGGGGTTTAGGGATGAGCAGTTCTTC
>TRBJ1-3|-|TRBV7-2|-
CASSPQGMTGNTIYF
TGTGCCAGCAGCCCCCAGGGGATGACTGGAAACACCATATATTTT
>TRBJ2-6|-|TRBV5-1|-
CASSLAKRGGGANVLTF
TGCGCCAGCAGCTTGGCCAAACGGGGAGGTGGGGCCAACGTCCTGACTTTC
>TRBJ2-7|TRBD1|TRBV20-1|-
CSARYRGNYEQYF
TGCAGTGCTAGGTACAGGGGTAACTACGAGCAGTACTTC
>TRBJ2-1|TRBD2|TRBV6-5|many
CASSLTSGGNNEQFF
TGTGCCAGCAGTTTGACTAGCGGGGGGAACAATGAGCAGTTCTTC
>TRBJ2-3|TRBD1|TRBV15|-
CATSRGQGTTDTQYF
TGTGCCACCAGCAGGGGACAGGGGACAACAGATACGCAGTATTTT
>TRBJ2-5|-|TRBV7-2|many
CASSPNAPTSPETQYF
TGTGCCAGCAGTCCTAATGCCCCGACTAGTCCAGAGACCCAGTACTTC
>TRBJ1-2|TRBD1|TRBV18|few
CASSLGQGVYGYTF
TGTGCCAGCTCACTGGGACAGGGGGTCTATGGCTACACCTTC
>TRBJ2-3|TRBD2|TRBV4-3|few
CASSQMGLAGGDTQYF
TGCGCCAGCAGCCAAATGGGACTAGCGGGGGGAGATACGCAGTATTTT
>TRBJ2-7|TRBD1|TRBV2|-
CASSDRGTYEQYF
TGTGCCAGCAGCGACAGGGGAACCTACGAGCAGTACTTC
>TRBJ2-7|-|TRBV20-1|-
CSARDIRVTSSYEQYF
TGCAGTGCTAGAGATATCAGGGTTACCAGCTCCTACGAGCAGTACTTC
>TRBJ2-1|TRBD1|TRBV7-9|few
CASSFQGTANNEQFF
TGTGCCAGCAGCTTCCAAGGGACAGCAAACAATGAGCAGTTCTTC
>TRBJ2-5|-|TRBV4-2|-
CASSPEGTQVAQYF
TGTGCCAGCAGCCCCGAGGGGACGCAGGTGGCCCAGTACTTC
>TRBJ2-7|-|TRBV7-9|many
CASSASYEQYF
TGTGCCAGCAGCGCCTCCTACGAGCAGTACTTC
>TRBJ2-3|-|TRBV4-2|-
CASSQAPGQSGSDTQYF
TGTGCCAGCAGCCAAGCTCCGGGACAAAGTGGGTCTGATACGCAGTATTTT
>TRBJ2-3|TRBD1|TRBV20-1|many
CSARDSWDRGQYF
TGCAGTGCTAGAGATAGTTGGGACAGGGGGCAGTATTTT
>TRBJ1-2|-|TRBV12-3/TRBV12-4|many
CASSLAGNKRYTF
TGTGCCAGCAGTTTAGCTGGGAATAAGCGCTACACCTTC